This TCR beta chain was obtained from a study of CD8+CD57+ T cells in acquired aplastic anemia. As for the study in general: An average of roughly 3 ug of DNA was obtained from sorted CD4+ and CD8+ cells.

This clonotype was seen at least ten times. Its antigen is not identified. Patients who underwent sequencing had shown CD8+CD57+ cell expansion by flow cytometry. Acquired aplastic anemia of severe grade affected all patients. General study results and limits: Patients versus controls showed no significant CD8+ Simpson's diversity difference. Some 30 shared CD8+ CDR3s appeared highly expressed within patients' immunodominant clones.

The V and J ends lost 10 bases and 0 bases respectively, with 15 bases between them. This CDR3 region has 15 residues. CDR1 is LNHDA and CDR2 is SQIVND in the germline V gene (reference sequence). The study profiled TCR beta VDJ and CDR3 using genomic DNA as template. MiXCR, applied by TCRdb to the reads, yields one record per CDR3 protein. The sample holds 150,000 to 200,000 distinct CDR3 sequences, roughly 65% seen once. Sequencing was carried out using sorted CD4+, CD8+, or CD8+CD57+ T cells (not recorded which) from PBMCs. This TCR derives from a human donor with aplastic anemia. V usage is TRBV19 and J usage is TRBJ2-2, with D perhaps TRBD2 (6 bases). The CDR3 spells CATTRDWPNTGELFF. CDR3 nucleotides: TGTGCCACCACTAGGGACTGGCCGAACACCGGGGAGCTGTTTTTT.